This T cell receptor beta chain was documented in a study of T cell responses to AZD1222 COVID-19 vaccine. In regard to this clone: Its antigen is as yet unknown.

CDR3 size: 15 residues. V was cut by 3 bases and J by 7 bases, with 16 bases left in between. Per germline, CDR1 SGHTA and CDR2 FQGTGA. The protocol was immunoSEQ multiplex PCR, while the TCRdb copy is restricted to in-frame clones and leaves out a portion. In the table there are 150,000 or so clones, about 91% of which are singletons. Study observations and caveats: In all cases, repertoires were sampled only after the peak T cell response. Receipt of two AZD1222 doses was followed by a rise in Spike-specific TCR breadth and depth. Seropositive status at baseline applied to only a handful of AZD1222 recipients. Donors skewed white British and female; clonal diversity was possibly underestimated.

This chain joins TRBV7-3 and TRBJ2-1, with a tentative D call TRBD2 (6 bases). Material: peripheral blood, obtained on day 0 of AZD1222 vaccination. This receptor was identified in an adult in good health. CDR3 residues: CASSLRRGLANEQFF. The CDR3 DNA follows: TGTGCCAGCAGCTTGAGACGGGGACTGGCAAATGAGCAGTTCTTC.